This T cell receptor beta chain was sequenced for a study of naive CD8 T cells in extremely preterm neonates. Concerning this clone: Its antigen is undetermined.

Measured with immunoSEQ multiplex PCR; TCRdb has only the in-frame clones, and not every one. The sample has several thousand clones; around 97% are singletons. Deliveries were elective term cesareans at roughly 35-41 weeks, with no labor or membrane rupture. Pregnancies with fetal demise were excluded. About 19,000 to 110,000 naive CD8+ T cells were sorted per sample. There are 14 residues in the CDR3. V gave up 1 base and J gave up 1 base, with 7 bases separating them. Germline CDR1 and CDR2: SNHLY and FYNNEI. Study observations and caveats: CDR3 nucleotide sharing was 2.5% to 3% in preterm, 0.4% to 0.45% term, roughly 0.03% children, about 0.01% adults. Preterm neonates had significantly lower iChao1 richness than other age groups.

The chain joins TRBV2 to TRBJ1-1; D is unresolved. Sample: naive CD8+ T cells from cord blood. This TCR was recovered from a newborn in good health. CDR3 in amino acids: CASSEGTENTEAFF. DNA for the CDR3: TGTGCCAGCAGTGAAGGTACAGAGAACACTGAAGCTTTCTTT.